This section outlines one T cell receptor beta chain sequence together with its context. V was trimmed by 8 bases and J by 5 bases, leaving 18 bases between them. In germline, CDR1 is MNHEY, CDR2 SMNVEV (reference sequence). The CDR3 consists of 14 residues. Produced via immunoSEQ multiplex PCR; TCRdb's table is partial and in-frame only. There are approximately 170,000 clones in the sample; around 88% occur only once, and around 5% lies in the top ten. This sample is part of a study of control samples from healthy donors and cancer patients. This TCR derives from a woman in her twenties or thirties in good health. The rearrangement links TRBV27 to TRBJ2-5, with D tentatively TRBD2 (5 bases). The sample comprised blood. CDR3 sequence: CASAPSPSLETQYF. The DNA of the CDR3 is TGTGCCAGCGCTCCTAGCCCCTCGCTGGAGACCCAGTACTTC.